These 20 T cell receptor beta chains came from one sample sequenced in a study of cytomegalovirus exposure and HLA in healthy donors. Profiling relied on immunoSEQ multiplex PCR, and the TCRdb table lists in-frame clones only, not all of them. The table lists 90,000 to 110,000 clones, approximately 86% of them singletons. Sequencing input: PBMCs. These TCRs come from a young woman in good health and CMV-seropositive.

This clone was counted once. The V and J genes are TRBV2 and TRBJ2-7; D possibly corresponds to TRBD1 (5 bases). Trimming shortened V by 7 bases and J by 6 bases, and 10 bases separated the two germline ends. This CDR3 has 11 amino acids. Germline assignment: CDR1 SNHLY and CDR2 FYNNEI. CDR3 nucleotide sequence: TGTGCCAGCACAAGGGGTTTCGAGCAGTACTTC. Translating gives CASTRGFEQYF.

V is TRBV5-1 and J is TRBJ1-1; TRBD1 aligns across 9 bases. CDR1 is SGHRS and CDR2 is YFSETQ in the germline V gene. With V trimmed by 3 bases and J by 0 bases, 3 bases remained unmatched. The CDR3 extends over 15 amino acids. The CDR3 bases are TGCGCCAGCAGCTGGGGACAGGGTATGAACACTGAAGCTTTCTTT. This sequence encodes CASSWGQGMNTEAFF.

CDR3 protein: CASSLGGLTNEKLFF. CDR3 in DNA: TGTGCCAGCAGTTTAGGCGGGCTGACTAATGAAAAACTGTTTTTT. The chain carries TRBV28 and TRBJ1-4; D unresolved. CDR3 length: 15 residues. V gave up 2 bases and J gave up 2 bases, with 9 bases separating them. Germline V gene sequence: CDR1 MDHEN, CDR2 SYDVKM.

This clone has only one observation. The CDR3 DNA reads as TGCAGCGCCTCGGGGACGGGGGGCCAGCCCCAGCATTTT. It specifies CSASGTGGQPQHF. The chain uses TRBV29-1 and TRBJ1-5, with a weak D call TRBD1 (6 bases). The CDR3 spans 13 residues. CDR1 and CDR2 from the germline V gene are SQVTM and ANQGSEA. The ends were cut back, 7 bases at V and 7 bases at J, with 17 bases in the middle.

CDR3 nucleotide sequence: TGTGCCAGCAGGGTGGGCGTTCGGTCTTCACCCCTCCACTTT. As protein: CASRVGVRSSPLHF. The chain employs TRBV2 and TRBJ1-6, with D unclear. Germline V gene lookup returns CDR1 SNHLY and CDR2 FYNNEI. Trimming shortened V by 6 bases and J by 9 bases, and 15 bases separated the two germline ends. CDR3 length: 14 residues.

The J gene is TRBJ2-7, the V gene TRBV19, with D possibly TRBD1 on 5 matching bases. Per the germline V gene, CDR1 is LNHDA and CDR2 is SQIVND (reference sequence). This CDR3 has 14 amino acids. V gave up 4 bases and J gave up 2 bases, with 12 bases separating them. This chain's CDR3 is CASSTPGMAYEQYF. CDR3 nucleotides: TGTGCCAGTAGTACCCCAGGGATGGCCTACGAGCAGTACTTC.

J is TRBJ2-5 and V is TRBV18; no clear D gene. The length of the CDR3 is 13 residues. Germline assignment: CDR1 KGHSH and CDR2 LQKENI. The ends were cut back, 2 bases at V and 5 bases at J, with 9 bases in the middle. The CDR3 DNA reads as TGTGCCAGCTCACCAACGGTGAAGGAGACCCAGTACTTC. Amino acid sequence: CASSPTVKETQYF.

J is TRBJ1-2 and V is TRBV6-1, with TRBD1 as a possible D gene (6 bases). CDR1 MNHNS and CDR2 SASEGT come from the germline V gene. This CDR3 has 14 residues. With 1 base removed from V and 3 bases from J, the gap between germline ends came to 9 bases. The chain's CDR3 is CASSEGQEDYGYTF. CDR3 DNA sequence: TGTGCCAGCAGTGAAGGACAGGAGGACTATGGCTACACCTTC.

The chain is built from TRBV27 and TRBJ2-6; perhaps TRBD1 as D (6 bases). The CDR3 runs to 16 residues. CDR1 is MNHEY, CDR2 SMNVEV, per germline (reference sequence). With 5 bases removed from V and 0 bases from J, the gap between germline ends came to 11 bases. CDR3 bases: TGTGCCAGCAGTCCACAGGGCACCTCTGGGGCCAACGTCCTGACTTTC. It is translated as CASSPQGTSGANVLTF.

The chain employs TRBV6-6 and TRBJ2-3; tentatively, D is TRBD2 (6 bases). This CDR3 has 14 amino acids. CDR1 and CDR2 (germline): MNHNY, SVGAGI (reference sequence). The CDR3: CAAAKGTSTDTQYF. The CDR3 DNA sequence: TGTGCAGCAGCGAAAGGGACTAGCACAGATACGCAGTATTTT.

V is TRBV28 and J is TRBJ2-4; D ambiguous. V lost 6 bases and J 0 bases, leaving 15 bases between the germline ends. This CDR3 region has 16 residues. Germline CDR1 and CDR2: MDHEN and SYDVKM. The CDR3 nucleotides read TGTGCCAGCAGCCCCTGGGCTACTCTAGCCAAAAACATTCAGTACTTC. It codes for CASSPWATLAKNIQYF.

This chain joins TRBV21-1 and TRBJ2-3; no check of the table's D call, TRBD1, against the DNA was made. TRBV21-1 is shown as a pseudogene. The CDR3 runs to 15 residues. This CDR3 reads CASSKGSAYGHTQYF. CDR3 coding DNA: TGTGCCAGCAGCAAAGGTTCGGCGTATGGGCATACGCAGTATTTT.

This chain links TRBV13 with TRBJ2-7; perhaps TRBD1 as D (6 bases). Germline V gives CDR1 PRHDT, CDR2 FYEKMQ (reference sequence). The V end was cut by 5 bases, the J end by 7 bases, with 18 bases between. The CDR3 length is 14 residues. The CDR3 sequence is CASSPSLRGREQYF. CDR3 DNA: TGTGCCAGCAGCCCCTCACTCAGGGGACGGGAGCAGTACTTC. Supplemented by reference TRBV13 and TRBJ2-7, the full variable domain reads AAGVIQSPRHLIKEKRETATLKCYPIPRHDTVYWYQQGPGQDPQFLISFYEKMQSDKGSIPDRFSAQQFSDYHSELNMSSLELGDSALYFCASSPSLRGREQYFGPGTRLTVT.

This rearrangement joins TRBV7-2 to TRBJ1-5, with TRBD1 matching over 9 bases. The CDR3 contains 15 residues. In germline, CDR1 is SGHTA, CDR2 FQGNSA. Germline trimming cut 5 bases from V and 5 bases from J; bases unmatched to any gene: 7. In DNA, the CDR3 is TGTGCCAGCAGCAGACGACAGGGGGATTATCAGCCCCAGCATTTT. This gives the protein CASSRRQGDYQPQHF.

V is TRBV4-2 and J is TRBJ2-7, with 13 bases aligning to TRBD2. This CDR3 spans 16 amino acids. The junction had 6 bases not matched to a gene; V was cut back by 0 bases and J by 7 bases. Germline V gene lookup returns CDR1 LGHNA and CDR2 YNFKEQ. Here the CDR3 DNA reads TGTGCCAGCAGCCAAGATCTGACTAGCGGGAGGAGAGAGCAGTACTTC. This encodes CASSQDLTSGRREQYF.

The V call is TRBV7-9, the J call TRBJ2-2; D is unclear. Trimming removed 5 bases at V and 4 bases at J, with 8 bases between. The CDR3 has 13 amino acids. Germline lookup yields CDR1 SEHNR and CDR2 FQNEAQ (reference sequence). The CDR3 loop is CASSPLSTGELFF. CDR3 DNA sequence: TGTGCCAGCAGCCCCCTTTCCACCGGGGAGCTGTTTTTT.

This clone occurred once. The J gene is TRBJ2-2, the V gene TRBV28; TRBD2 matches at 7 bases. The CDR3 is 15 amino acids. Germline CDR1 reads MDHEN; CDR2 reads SYDVKM. Trimming took 9 bases from V and 2 from J; bases not matched to a gene: 9. The CDR3 is CASLGGGINTGELFF. As DNA, the CDR3 is TGTGCCAGTCTGGGCGGGGGAATAAACACCGGGGAGCTGTTTTTT.

V is TRBV28 and J is TRBJ1-5; D remains unclear. The V gene's germline CDR1 is MDHEN and CDR2 SYDVKM. Between the trimmed V and J ends, which lost 6 bases and 3 bases, there was a span of 6 bases. The CDR3 spans 12 residues. The CDR3 here is CASRGHNQPQHF. The CDR3 bases are TGTGCCAGCAGGGGCCACAATCAGCCCCAGCATTTT. Supplemented by reference TRBV28 and TRBJ1-5, the full variable domain reads DVKVTQSSRYLVKRTGEKVFLECVQDMDHENMFWYRQDPGLGLRLIYFSYDVKMKEKGDIPEGYSVSREKKERFSLILESASTNQTSMYLCASRGHNQPQHFGDGTRLSIL.

The CDR3 DNA is TGTGCCAGCTCACCGGGACAGGCTTCGTCCACCTTC. Translated, it gives CASSPGQASSTF. J is TRBJ1-2 and V is TRBV18, with TRBD1 matching 8 bases. With 3 bases clipped from V and 13 bases from J, the junction kept 7 bases outside the gene matches. This CDR3 has 12 amino acids. Per the germline V gene, CDR1 is KGHSH and CDR2 is LQKENI.

J is TRBJ2-3 and V is TRBV6-4, with 9 positions matching TRBD2. With 0 bases clipped from V and 4 bases from J, the junction kept 2 bases outside the gene matches. Per the germline V gene, CDR1 is MRHNA and CDR2 is SNTAGT. The CDR3 has 15 residues. The CDR3 reads CASSDSLAGPDTQYF. The CDR3 DNA follows: TGTGCCAGCAGTGACTCGCTAGCGGGGCCAGATACGCAGTATTTT.